This T cell receptor (beta chain) appears in the sequencing data of a study of blood T cells in healthy people across ages. Broader study findings: Conclusively comparing naive with antigen-experienced cells was impossible with unsorted PBMCs. Shifts in expanded clonotypes may have been confounded by donor CMV status, which was unknown.

With regard to this clonotype: Its antigen is as yet unknown.

Alongside a J-beta primer mix, a sample-barcoded 5' primer served in a second PCR lasting about 7 to 12 cycles. Every cDNA was tagged by a template-switch adaptor with 12 random nucleotides. Via MiXCR, TCRdb re-called the 5' RACE reads, giving one row per CDR3 protein. The data hold hundreds of thousands of distinct CDR3 sequences, with approximately 30% observed a single time. Looked up from germline, CDR1 is GTSNPN and CDR2 is SVGIG (reference sequence). Unmatched junction bases numbered 10, after V lost 6 bases and J lost 8 bases. The CDR3 has 13 amino acids. The source material was blood. This TCR was sampled from a woman older than 75 in good health. The gene calls are TRBV30 and TRBJ1-2; 9 bases agree with TRBD1. In nucleotides, the CDR3 is TGTGCCTGCTCCGGGACAGGGAAGGGAGGCTACACCTTC. The encoded protein is CACSGTGKGGYTF.